The following is a T cell receptor beta chain sequence with its context. The antigen is unknown. The data were taken from a study of glioma-infiltrating T cells. The study's findings and limits: Gliomas, especially low-grade, showed above-expected tissue-blood divergence; non-neoplastic patients showed below. Only very few CDR3 sequences appeared in both tissue and blood.

The iRepertoire nested amplicon-rescue multiplex PCR amplified TCR alpha and beta CDR3s from RNA. Input was roughly 100-450 ng of tissue mRNA or PBMC total RNA. Via MiXCR, TCRdb re-called the multiplex PCR reads, giving one row per CDR3 protein. The sample shows about 190,000 distinct CDR3 sequences, approximately 30% of them seen only once. Germline V gene lookup returns CDR1 LNHDA and CDR2 SQIVND (reference sequence). The trim removed 0 bases at V and 7 bases at J, leaving 5 bases unmatched. The CDR3 loop spans 15 amino acids. The chain employs TRBV19 and TRBJ1-2; 10 bases map to TRBD1. Sequenced: glioma tissue, nonneoplastic brain tissue, or PBMCs (not recorded which). The TCR comes from a human donor with low-grade glioma or glioblastoma, undergoing nonglioma brain surgery, or in good health (not recorded which). Here the CDR3 reads CASSIDADRGIGYTF. DNA of the CDR3: TGTGCCAGTAGTATAGATGCGGACAGGGGGATTGGCTACACCTTC.